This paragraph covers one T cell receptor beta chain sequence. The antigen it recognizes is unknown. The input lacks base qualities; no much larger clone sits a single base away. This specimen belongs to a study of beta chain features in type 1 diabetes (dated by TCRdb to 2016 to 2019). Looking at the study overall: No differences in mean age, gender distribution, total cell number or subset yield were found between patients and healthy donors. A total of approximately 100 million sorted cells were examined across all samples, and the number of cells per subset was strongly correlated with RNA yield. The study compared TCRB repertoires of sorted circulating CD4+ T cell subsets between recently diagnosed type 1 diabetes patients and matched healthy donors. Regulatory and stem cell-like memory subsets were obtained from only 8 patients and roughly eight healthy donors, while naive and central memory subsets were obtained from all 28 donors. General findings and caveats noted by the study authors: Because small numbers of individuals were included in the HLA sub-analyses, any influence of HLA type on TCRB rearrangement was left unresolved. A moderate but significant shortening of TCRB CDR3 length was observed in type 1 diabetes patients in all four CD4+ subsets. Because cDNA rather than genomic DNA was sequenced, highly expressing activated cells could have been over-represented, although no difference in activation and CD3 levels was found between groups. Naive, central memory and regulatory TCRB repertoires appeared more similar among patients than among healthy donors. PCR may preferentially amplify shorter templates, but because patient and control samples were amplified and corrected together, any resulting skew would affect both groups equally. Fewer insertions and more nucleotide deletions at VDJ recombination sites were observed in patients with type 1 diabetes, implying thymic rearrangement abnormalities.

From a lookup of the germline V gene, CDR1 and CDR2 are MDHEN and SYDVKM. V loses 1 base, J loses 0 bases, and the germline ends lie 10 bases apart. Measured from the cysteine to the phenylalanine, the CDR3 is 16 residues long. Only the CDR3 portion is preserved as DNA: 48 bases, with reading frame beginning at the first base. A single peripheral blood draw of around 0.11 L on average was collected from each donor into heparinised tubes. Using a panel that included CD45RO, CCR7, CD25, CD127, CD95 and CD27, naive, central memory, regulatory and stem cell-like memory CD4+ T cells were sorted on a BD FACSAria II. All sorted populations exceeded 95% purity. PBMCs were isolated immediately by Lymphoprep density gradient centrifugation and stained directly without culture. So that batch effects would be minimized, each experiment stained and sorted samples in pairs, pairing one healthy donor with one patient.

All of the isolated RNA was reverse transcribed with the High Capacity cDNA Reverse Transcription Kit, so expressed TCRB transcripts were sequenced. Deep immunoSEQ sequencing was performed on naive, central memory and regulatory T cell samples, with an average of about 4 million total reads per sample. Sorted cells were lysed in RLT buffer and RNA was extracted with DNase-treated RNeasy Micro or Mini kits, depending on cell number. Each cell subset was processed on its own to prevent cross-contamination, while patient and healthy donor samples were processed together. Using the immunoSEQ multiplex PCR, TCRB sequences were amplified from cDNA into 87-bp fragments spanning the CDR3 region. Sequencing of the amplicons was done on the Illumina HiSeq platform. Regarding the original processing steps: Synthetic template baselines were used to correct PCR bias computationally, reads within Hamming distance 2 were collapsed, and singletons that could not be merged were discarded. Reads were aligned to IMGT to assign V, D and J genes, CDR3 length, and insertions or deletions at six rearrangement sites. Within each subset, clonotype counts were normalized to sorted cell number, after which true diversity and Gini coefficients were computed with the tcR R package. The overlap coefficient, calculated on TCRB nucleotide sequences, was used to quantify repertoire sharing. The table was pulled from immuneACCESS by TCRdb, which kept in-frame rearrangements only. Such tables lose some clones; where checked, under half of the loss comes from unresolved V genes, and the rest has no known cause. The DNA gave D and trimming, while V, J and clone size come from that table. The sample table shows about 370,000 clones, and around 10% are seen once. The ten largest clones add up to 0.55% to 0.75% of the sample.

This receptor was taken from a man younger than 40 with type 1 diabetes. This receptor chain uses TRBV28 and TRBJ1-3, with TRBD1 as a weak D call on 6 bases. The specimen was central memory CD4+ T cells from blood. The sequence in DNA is TGTGCCAGCAGTTTATTAGGGGGTCACTCTGGAAACACCATATATTTT. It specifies CASSLLGGHSGNTIYF.